The T cell receptor (beta chain) under discussion was sequenced for a study of cytomegalovirus exposure and HLA in healthy donors (dated by TCRdb to 2017 to 2019). Notes on the research overall: In an earlier analysis of around 540 of the donors, approximately 300 Gb of sequence data and approximately 100 million unique TCR beta sequences from about 179 million T cells were reported. Approximately 310 gigabases of sequencing data and 70 million to 100 million unique TCR sequences were included in an early release covering under 650 HLA-typed donors. Among the approximately 400 genotyped donors, about 85% belonged to the genetic ancestry cluster associated with self-reported Caucasian donors. The study was designed to test whether signatures of past pathogen exposure could be identified by cataloging public T cell receptors. The study profiled the T cell repertoires of approximately 700 subjects by immunosequencing and related them to cytomegalovirus serostatus. Besides the first cohort of 666 subjects, a separate validation cohort made up of some 110 different subjects was used. High-throughput TCR immunosequencing, statistical association of individual TCRs with disease status, and machine learning were combined to predict cytomegalovirus infection status. A later analysis re-analyzed previously published TCR beta repertoires from 600 to 850 donors and added high-resolution HLA genotyping to study TCR occurrence patterns. In the later analysis, no new phenotypic data were used to find candidate immune exposures; instead, reliance was placed on TCR beta sequences and their occurrence across donors. An earlier analysis of around 580 of the donors used high-throughput TCR beta sequencing to judge whether each TCR beta V gene segment behaved as functional or pseudogenic. Donor age, sex, ethnicity and CMV serostatus were compiled alongside the repertoire data. A later genetic analysis used genome-wide SNP genotypes for about 65% of the roughly 700 donors, treating that subset as a discovery cohort. Every repertoire in the discovery cohort had been generated on one and the same sequencing platform. Class I and class II HLA loci were covered by the typing at four-digit resolution. The number of typed donors differed by locus: about 620-640 for A, B, C, DRB1 and DQB1; 522 for DQA1; some 610 for DPA1; and some 450 for DPB1. Four or five DR-DQ haplotypes were treated as single units for association and clustering because of strong linkage in the cohort. On average, around 240,000 unique TCR beta nucleotide sequences were sequenced per donor among more than 350 genotyped donors of the cohort, with roughly 18% of those sequences being non-productive. The paper's findings and limits, for the study overall: At a false discovery rate of 0.05, a later analysis linked about 17,000 TCR beta sequences to specific HLA alleles. Compared with the approximately 700-donor mean, donors in an Asian-associated ancestry cluster had fewer N-insertions in productive TCRs, according to a later genetic analysis. The study listed 150 to 200 TCR beta chains as associated with cytomegalovirus. Linkage disequilibrium might explain the correlated functional status among segregating V segments, but an unknown experimental factor could not be excluded. An earlier analysis of approximately 540 of the donors showed that most TCR beta V segments appeared in productive rearrangements either about 87% or about 30% of the time, which broadly matched IMGT annotations. The authors suggested that the approach could potentially be extended to other disease states and immunological phenotypes. A cluster of highly shared sequence variants was judged likely to represent a technical artifact of the sequencing pipeline. A further reported finding was that TCR beta sequences accurately predicted the HLA-A and HLA-B alleles for most subjects in the first cohort. A later analysis found that TCR association rates varied across HLA loci, with DRB1 alleles showing the most associated TCRs and HLA-C alleles the fewest. An association between a missense DCLRE1C variant and V-gene and J-gene trimming of TCR beta chains was found in a later genetic analysis and replicated in an independent cohort. A later analysis found that HLA-associated TCR beta chains were more clonally expanded and had lower generation probabilities than equally common non-associated chains. Because counts were too low, seventeen rarely observed V segments, including chromosome 9 orphons, were excluded from the earlier analysis of 500 to 700 of the donors. Only TCR beta chains were sequenced in this cohort, and the absence of alpha or paired-chain data limited detectable features. In both the original and validation cohorts, the classifier was reported to diagnose cytomegalovirus status with high specificity and sensitivity. HLA typing was unavailable for some donors at each locus, so association tests used only the typed subset. Some IMGT-functional V segments, including TRBV6-2 and TRBV6-3, could not be distinguished by the 87-base-pair reads and were therefore excluded. Sequencing depth was assumed to be roughly uniform across donors in the presence/absence analyses, though that assumption may not hold. Across donors, most TCR sequences were observed very rarely, whereas some public TCRs were present in many individuals. Immune exposure information for the cohort was limited to CMV serostatus. A few of the identified cytomegalovirus-associated TCR beta chains were confirmed in vitro to be specific for cytomegalovirus antigens. According to a later analysis, most CMV-associated TCR beta chains appeared to be HLA-restricted, and the HLA associations seemed to be driven largely by CMV exposure. Several of the top co-occurrence clusters appeared to be linked to parvovirus B19, influenza, CMV and Epstein-Barr virus, according to a later analysis. Assigning TCR associations to individual alleles was difficult when HLA alleles, especially DR and DQ, strongly co-occurred.

Library preparation used the immunoSEQ multiplex PCR assay. The multiplex PCR relied on a mix of 60 forward primers for TCR Vbeta segments and 13 reverse primers for TCR Jbeta segments. Amplification of the CDR3 region of rearranged TCR beta genes was performed with a multiplex PCR assay on genomic DNA. Amplified TCR beta libraries were sequenced as 87-base-pair reads on the Illumina HiSeq System. The study's processing was this. A later analysis counted approximately 76 million unique TCR beta chains across the approximately 700 repertoires, and roughly 9.9 million of these chains were shared by at least two donors. A nearest-neighbor algorithm error-corrected the raw reads and collapsed the reads into unique sequences, merging closely related sequences to remove PCR and sequencing errors. V, D and J gene segments were assigned by aligning CDR3 sequences to IMGT reference sequences. Each retained sequence needed at least a six-nucleotide match to both a V gene segment and a J gene segment. Rearrangements were classified as productive when the CDR3 lacked stop codons and remained in frame with V and J, and all other rearrangements were classified as non-productive. CDR3 was defined according to IMGT convention as the region running from the second conserved V-encoded cysteine to the conserved J-encoded phenylalanine. In an earlier analysis of more than 550 of the donors, sequences lacking an unambiguous match to a single V gene segment were excluded. In an earlier analysis of 587 of the donors, V segments were called functional above 56.7% productive rearrangements and were called segregating when the between-donor standard deviation exceeded 5%. A statistical classification framework was developed to diagnose cytomegalovirus status using the catalog of TCR beta chain sequences. In a later analysis, TCR nucleotide sequences were compared against IMGT/GENE-DB human TR gene sequences so that V and J genes could be assigned. In a later analysis, CDR3 sequences and most-parsimonious VDJ recombination scenarios were assigned using the TCRdist pipeline. A later analysis defined each TCR beta chain by its CDR3 amino acid sequence plus V-gene family, and excluded reads lacking a unique V-gene family. As a way to deal with suspected cross-contamination and a sequencing artifact, a later analysis dropped over 550 nucleotide sequences that were highly shared and had low generation probability. A later analysis calculated a clonal expansion index for each public chain from normalized within-repertoire ranks of inferred template counts. A later analysis computed generation probabilities with a VDJ recombination model fitted to out-of-frame rearrangements, and checked the results against IGoR. In a later analysis, TCR-TCR, TCR-HLA and TCR-CMV co-occurrence was scored with hypergeometric tests, and a repertoire-size bias correction was applied to TCR pairs. To estimate false discovery rates, a later analysis permuted the HLA or CMV assignments 20 times. In a later analysis, co-occurring TCRs were grouped using DBSCAN, and TCRdist sequence similarity was added for clustering within HLA-allele-positive subsets. Repertoires with fewer than 30,000 or more than 120,000 public chains, plus five repertoires with anomalous nucleotide sharing, were excluded from co-occurrence clustering. This is the immuneACCESS table as TCRdb keeps it, with only in-frame sequences that have V and J called. A part of the clones is gone; compared with another copy, unresolved V genes explain less than half, and the rest is unexplained. That table furnishes V, J and clone size, whereas the DNA furnished D and trimming. Here the sample has 130,000 or so clones; roughly 80% occur a single time. In total, the top ten clones hold about 3.5% of the sample.

Remarks on this clone: Its antigen is not yet known. Base qualities are missing; no much larger clone stands one base away.

From the cysteine through the phenylalanine, the CDR3 covers 13 amino acids. Only the CDR3 DNA is retained, 39 bases long and in frame from the first base. V is clipped by 0 bases and J by 7 bases, and the sequence between their germline boundaries is 4 bases long. CDR1 and CDR2 are read off the germline V gene (reference sequence) as LNHNV and YYDKDF. In total, over 600 healthy bone marrow donors made up the cohort. At the time of sampling, every cohort member was nominally healthy, though immune exposures that went unrecorded were likely present. The donor tested CMV seronegative and was one of the 352 seronegative cohort members. Each donor provided a peripheral blood sample, and peripheral blood mononuclear cells were used for TCR beta sequencing. Genomic DNA was extracted from the blood cell samples with the Qiagen DNeasy Blood Extraction Kit.

This chain is built from TRBV15 and TRBJ1-6; the D gene lacks a confident call. The receptor was isolated from a man aged 35 to 55 in good health and CMV-seronegative. The sequenced material came from PBMCs. The DNA sequence is as follows: TGTGCCACCAGCAGAGACCGGAATTCACCCCTCCACTTT. Its protein is CATSRDRNSPLHF. Outside the CDR3, residues come from the reference TRBV15 and TRBJ1-6 proteins, so the full variable domain is: DAMVIQNPRYQVTQFGKPVTLSCSQTLNHNVMYWYQQKSSQAPKLLFHYYDKDFNNEADTPDNFQSRRPNTSFCFLDIRSPGLGDTAMYLCATSRDRNSPLHFGNGTRLTVT.